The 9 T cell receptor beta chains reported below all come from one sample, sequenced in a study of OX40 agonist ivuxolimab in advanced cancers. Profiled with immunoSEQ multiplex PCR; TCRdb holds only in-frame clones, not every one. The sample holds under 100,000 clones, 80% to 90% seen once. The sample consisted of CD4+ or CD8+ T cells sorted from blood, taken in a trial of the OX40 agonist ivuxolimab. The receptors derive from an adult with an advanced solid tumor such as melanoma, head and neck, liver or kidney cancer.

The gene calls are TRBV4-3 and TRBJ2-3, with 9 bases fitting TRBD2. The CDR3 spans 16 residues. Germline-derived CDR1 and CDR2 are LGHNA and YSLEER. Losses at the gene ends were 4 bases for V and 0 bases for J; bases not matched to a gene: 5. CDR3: CASSRTTSGSTDTQYF. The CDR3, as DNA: TGCGCCAGCAGCCGAACGACTAGCGGTAGCACAGATACGCAGTATTTT.

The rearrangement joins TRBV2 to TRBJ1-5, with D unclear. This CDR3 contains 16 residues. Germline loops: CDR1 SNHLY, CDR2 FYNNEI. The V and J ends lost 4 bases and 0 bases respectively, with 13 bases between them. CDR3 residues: CASSAQRLYSNQPQHF. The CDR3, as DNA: TGTGCCAGCAGTGCCCAAAGACTTTATAGCAATCAGCCCCAGCATTTT.

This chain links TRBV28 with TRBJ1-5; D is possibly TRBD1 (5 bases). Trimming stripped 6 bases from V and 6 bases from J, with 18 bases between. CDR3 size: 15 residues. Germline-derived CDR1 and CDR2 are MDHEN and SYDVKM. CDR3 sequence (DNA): TGTGCCAGCAGCCCCGGGGGGGGAAGGGGTCAGCCCCAGCATTTT. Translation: CASSPGGGRGQPQHF.

DNA of the CDR3: TGTGCCAGCAGCACCGGGACAGCTGAAAAACTGTTTTTT. It encodes CASSTGTAEKLFF. The genes are TRBV28 and TRBJ1-4; 7 bases are shared with TRBD1. CDR3 size: 13 residues. Germline CDR1 and CDR2: MDHEN and SYDVKM. Germline trimming cut 6 bases from V and 7 bases from J; bases unmatched to any gene: 5.

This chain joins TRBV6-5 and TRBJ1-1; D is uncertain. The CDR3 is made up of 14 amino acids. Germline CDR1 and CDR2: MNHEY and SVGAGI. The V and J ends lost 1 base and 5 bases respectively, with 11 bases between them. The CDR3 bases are TGTGCCAGCAGTTACTTGGAGAGCAGGACTGAAGCTTTCTTT. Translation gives CASSYLESRTEAFF.

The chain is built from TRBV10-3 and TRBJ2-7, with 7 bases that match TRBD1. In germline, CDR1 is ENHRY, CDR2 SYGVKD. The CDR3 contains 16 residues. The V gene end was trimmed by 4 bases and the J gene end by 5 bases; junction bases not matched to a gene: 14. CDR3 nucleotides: TGTGCCATCAGTGGTGTTAATAGACAGGGTAGCCACGAGCAGTACTTC. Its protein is CAISGVNRQGSHEQYF.

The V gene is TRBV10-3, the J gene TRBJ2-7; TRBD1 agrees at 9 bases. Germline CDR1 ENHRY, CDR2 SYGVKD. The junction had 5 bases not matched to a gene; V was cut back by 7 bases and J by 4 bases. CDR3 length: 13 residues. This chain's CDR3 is CAITRDRAYEQYF. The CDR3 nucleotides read TGTGCCATCACCCGGGACAGGGCTTACGAGCAGTACTTC.

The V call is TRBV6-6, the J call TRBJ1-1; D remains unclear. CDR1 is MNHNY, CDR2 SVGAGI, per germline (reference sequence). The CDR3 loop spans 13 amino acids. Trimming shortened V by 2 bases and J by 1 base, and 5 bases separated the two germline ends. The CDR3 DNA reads TGTGCCAGCAGTTACACCGGGAACACTGAAGCTTTCTTT. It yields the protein CASSYTGNTEAFF.

As DNA, the CDR3 is TGTGCCAGCAGCTTAGCTTATGGCGGGTCGTCCGCAGATACGCAGTATTTT. Its translation is CASSLAYGGSSADTQYF. J is TRBJ2-3 and V is TRBV11-3, with D perhaps TRBD2 (5 bases). CDR1 and CDR2 (germline): SGHNT, YENEEA. Trimming left V 1 base short and J 4 bases short, with 18 bases between. The CDR3 length is 17 residues.